The rows below give T cell receptor beta chains drawn from one sample of a study of control samples from healthy donors and cancer patients. TCRdb's copy holds only in-frame clones and misses some; the assay was immunoSEQ multiplex PCR. The sample carries approximately 140,000 clones, approximately 94% recorded once. The sequencing input was blood. These receptors all stem from a man in his forties or fifties in good health. CDR3s include the opening cysteine and the closing phenylalanine or tryptophan. A D gene is named only where the DNA matches it firmly. The size entry is marked missing in some rows and otherwise reads once, few, many or a size class.

abundance: NA; d_gene: NA; j_gene: TRBJ1-4; v_gene: TRBV5-6; CDR3aa: CASSIQGNEKLFF; CDR3nt: TGTGCCAGCAGCATACAGGGTAATGAAAAACTGTTTTTT
abundance: NA; d_gene: NA; j_gene: TRBJ2-1; v_gene: TRBV27; CDR3aa: CASSSPGTEQFF; CDR3nt: TGTGCCAGCAGTTCGCCCGGGACGGAGCAGTTCTTC
abundance: NA; d_gene: NA; j_gene: TRBJ1-1; v_gene: TRBV3-1/TRBV3-2; CDR3aa: CASSQGGRWAFF; CDR3nt: TGTGCCAGCAGCCAGGGGGGGCGGTGGGCTTTCTTT
abundance: NA; d_gene: NA; j_gene: TRBJ1-2; v_gene: TRBV18; CDR3aa: CASSSYQGRTNYGYTF; CDR3nt: TGTGCCAGCTCATCTTATCAGGGGAGGACTAACTATGGCTACACCTTC
abundance: NA; d_gene: NA; j_gene: TRBJ2-2; v_gene: TRBV15; CDR3aa: CATSYRELTGELFF; CDR3nt: TGTGCCACCAGTTACCGGGAGCTTACCGGGGAGCTGTTTTTT
abundance: NA; d_gene: NA; j_gene: TRBJ1-5; v_gene: TRBV12-3/TRBV12-4; CDR3aa: CASTGLVGQPQHF; CDR3nt: TGTGCCAGCACCGGGTTAGTCGGTCAGCCCCAGCATTTT
abundance: NA; d_gene: TRBD2; j_gene: TRBJ2-7; v_gene: TRBV25-1; CDR3aa: CASSGRLAGGTYEQYF; CDR3nt: TGTGCCAGCAGTGGTCGACTAGCGGGAGGCACCTACGAGCAGTACTTC
abundance: NA; d_gene: NA; j_gene: TRBJ1-5; v_gene: TRBV13; CDR3aa: CASSSGSNQPQHF; CDR3nt: TGTGCCAGCAGCTCCGGGAGCAATCAGCCCCAGCATTTT
abundance: NA; d_gene: NA; j_gene: TRBJ2-7; v_gene: TRBV7-9; CDR3aa: CASSVAIRDPYEQYF; CDR3nt: TGTGCCAGCAGCGTAGCAATACGAGATCCTTACGAGCAGTACTTC
abundance: once; d_gene: NA; j_gene: TRBJ1-2; v_gene: TRBV10-3; CDR3aa: CAISDRDLLGYTF; CDR3nt: TGTGCCATCAGTGACAGGGATCTCTTGGGCTACACCTTC
abundance: NA; d_gene: TRBD2; j_gene: TRBJ2-7; v_gene: TRBV29-1; CDR3aa: CSVVTSGSSYEQYF; CDR3nt: TGCAGCGTGGTGACTAGCGGGTCATCCTACGAGCAGTACTTC
abundance: NA; d_gene: NA; j_gene: TRBJ1-2; v_gene: TRBV4-3; CDR3aa: CASSQRTDRFSPYTF; CDR3nt: TGCGCCAGCAGCCAACGGACCGACCGTTTTTCCCCTTACACCTTC
abundance: few; d_gene: NA; j_gene: TRBJ1-2; v_gene: TRBV12-5; CDR3aa: CASGRIFEGSEVYGYTF; CDR3nt: TGTGCTAGTGGACGGATCTTTGAGGGGAGTGAGGTCTATGGCTACACCTTC
abundance: NA; d_gene: NA; j_gene: TRBJ1-3; v_gene: TRBV7-9; CDR3aa: CASSLAHVGGTSGNTIYF; CDR3nt: TGTGCCAGCAGCTTAGCACACGTCGGCGGGACCTCTGGAAACACCATATATTTT
abundance: NA; d_gene: NA; j_gene: TRBJ1-1; v_gene: TRBV7-2; CDR3aa: CASSPQPQGMNTEAFF; CDR3nt: TGTGCCAGCAGCCCACAGCCACAGGGAATGAACACTGAAGCTTTCTTT
abundance: NA; d_gene: NA; j_gene: TRBJ1-1; v_gene: TRBV9; CDR3aa: CASRGTLNTEAFF; CDR3nt: TGTGCCAGCCGGGGGACCCTGAACACTGAAGCTTTCTTT
abundance: NA; d_gene: NA; j_gene: TRBJ1-1; v_gene: TRBV5-1; CDR3aa: CASSQYTGQGTEAFF; CDR3nt: TGCGCCAGCAGCCAATATACAGGGCAGGGAACTGAAGCTTTCTTT
abundance: NA; d_gene: NA; j_gene: TRBJ1-1; v_gene: TRBV6-2/TRBV6-3; CDR3aa: CASSYLGRKNTEAFF; CDR3nt: TGTGCCAGCAGTTACTTGGGTCGGAAGAACACTGAAGCTTTCTTT
abundance: NA; d_gene: NA; j_gene: TRBJ2-2; v_gene: TRBV6-5; CDR3aa: CASSYVRVGGLGELFF; CDR3nt: TGTGCCAGCAGTTACGTCAGGGTTGGGGGCCTGGGGGAGCTGTTTTTT
abundance: NA; d_gene: TRBD2; j_gene: TRBJ2-1; v_gene: TRBV12-5; CDR3aa: CASGEAGGKTNIYNEQFF; CDR3nt: TGTGCTAGTGGGGAAGCGGGGGGGAAGACCAACATTTACAATGAGCAGTTCTTC
abundance: NA; d_gene: NA; j_gene: TRBJ1-6; v_gene: TRBV7-8; CDR3aa: CASSLFSRSSYNSPLHF; CDR3nt: TGTGCCAGCAGCTTATTTTCCCGGAGCTCCTATAATTCACCCCTCCACTTT
abundance: NA; d_gene: NA; j_gene: TRBJ2-6; v_gene: TRBV3-1/TRBV3-2; CDR3aa: CASSSPGHLNNVLTF; CDR3nt: TGTGCCAGCAGCTCCCCGGGACACCTTAACAACGTCCTGACTTTC
abundance: NA; d_gene: TRBD1; j_gene: TRBJ1-1; v_gene: TRBV7-3; CDR3aa: CASSADRETEAFF; CDR3nt: TGTGCCAGCAGCGCCGACAGGGAGACTGAAGCTTTCTTT
abundance: once; d_gene: TRBD2; j_gene: TRBJ2-4; v_gene: TRBV28; CDR3aa: CASRRTSGDIQYF; CDR3nt: TGTGCCAGCAGAAGGACTAGCGGGGACATTCAGTACTTC
abundance: NA; d_gene: TRBD1; j_gene: TRBJ2-6; v_gene: TRBV9; CDR3aa: CASSVVRGDRGRLAGANVLTF; CDR3nt: TGTGCCAGCAGCGTAGTAAGGGGAGACAGGGGGCGGTTGGCTGGGGCCAACGTCCTGACTTTC
abundance: once; d_gene: NA; j_gene: TRBJ1-5; v_gene: TRBV2; CDR3aa: CASSDSASWNQPQHF; CDR3nt: TGTGCCAGCAGTGATAGCGCTTCCTGGAATCAGCCCCAGCATTTT
abundance: NA; d_gene: NA; j_gene: TRBJ2-3; v_gene: TRBV7-9; CDR3aa: CASSLNRVTDTQYF; CDR3nt: TGTGCCAGCAGCTTAAACAGGGTAACAGATACGCAGTATTTT
abundance: NA; d_gene: NA; j_gene: TRBJ1-5; v_gene: TRBV27; CDR3aa: CASSLSKPGLQPQHF; CDR3nt: TGTGCCAGCAGTTTATCGAAGCCAGGTCTTCAGCCCCAGCATTTT
abundance: NA; d_gene: NA; j_gene: TRBJ2-5; v_gene: TRBV5-6; CDR3aa: CASSWSLGTQYF; CDR3nt: TGTGCCAGCAGCTGGAGTTTGGGGACCCAGTACTTC
abundance: NA; d_gene: TRBD2; j_gene: TRBJ2-2; v_gene: TRBV18; CDR3aa: CASSPVLADFNGGELFF; CDR3nt: TGTGCCAGCTCACCCGTACTAGCGGATTTCAATGGCGGGGAGCTGTTTTTT
abundance: once; d_gene: TRBD1; j_gene: TRBJ1-2; v_gene: TRBV6-1; CDR3aa: CASSEGAGGIYGYTF; CDR3nt: TGTGCCAGCAGTGAAGGGGCAGGGGGGATCTATGGCTACACCTTC
abundance: NA; d_gene: NA; j_gene: TRBJ1-3; v_gene: TRBV5-4; CDR3aa: CASSMRGSGNTIYF; CDR3nt: TGTGCCAGCAGCATGCGGGGAAGCGGAAACACCATATATTTT
abundance: NA; d_gene: NA; j_gene: TRBJ1-2; v_gene: TRBV5-6; CDR3aa: CASRGVNYGYTF; CDR3nt: TGTGCCAGCAGGGGGGTTAACTATGGCTACACCTTC
abundance: NA; d_gene: NA; j_gene: TRBJ2-7; v_gene: TRBV6-2/TRBV6-3; CDR3aa: CASSYAGISYEQYF; CDR3nt: TGTGCCAGCAGTTACGCAGGGATCTCCTACGAGCAGTACTTC
abundance: NA; d_gene: NA; j_gene: TRBJ1-1; v_gene: TRBV5-4; CDR3aa: CASSLTLLTEAFF; CDR3nt: TGTGCCAGCAGCTTAACTCTGTTAACTGAAGCTTTCTTT
abundance: NA; d_gene: NA; j_gene: TRBJ2-5; v_gene: TRBV10-3; CDR3aa: CATSLAGETQYF; CDR3nt: TGTGCCACCTCTCTAGCCGGCGAGACCCAGTACTTC
abundance: NA; d_gene: NA; j_gene: TRBJ1-6; v_gene: TRBV7-9; CDR3aa: CASSLDSGSPLHF; CDR3nt: TGTGCCAGCAGCTTAGACTCAGGATCACCCCTCCACTTT
abundance: NA; d_gene: NA; j_gene: TRBJ1-4; v_gene: TRBV3-1/TRBV3-2; CDR3aa: CASSQEKSGLATNEKLFF; CDR3nt: TGTGCCAGCAGCCAAGAAAAATCAGGGTTAGCAACTAATGAAAAACTGTTTTTT
abundance: NA; d_gene: TRBD2; j_gene: TRBJ2-7; v_gene: TRBV7-7; CDR3aa: CASSPGGGGEQYF; CDR3nt: TGTGCTAGCAGCCCCGGGGGGGGTGGCGAGCAGTACTTC
abundance: NA; d_gene: NA; j_gene: TRBJ1-3; v_gene: TRBV29-1; CDR3aa: CSVRDGRNTIYF; CDR3nt: TGCAGCGTTCGGGACGGCCGAAACACCATATATTTT
abundance: NA; d_gene: TRBD1; j_gene: TRBJ2-7; v_gene: TRBV6-2/TRBV6-3; CDR3aa: CASSDPGQTKPYEQYF; CDR3nt: TGTGCCAGCAGTGATCCGGGACAGACAAAACCCTACGAGCAGTACTTC
abundance: NA; d_gene: NA; j_gene: TRBJ1-2; v_gene: TRBV12-3/TRBV12-4; CDR3aa: CASSWDGNYGYTF; CDR3nt: TGTGCCAGCAGCTGGGACGGGAACTATGGCTACACCTTC
abundance: NA; d_gene: NA; j_gene: TRBJ2-2; v_gene: TRBV7-9; CDR3aa: CASSLVPGPTGELFF; CDR3nt: TGTGCCAGCAGCTTAGTCCCCGGGCCGACCGGGGAGCTGTTTTTT
abundance: NA; d_gene: NA; j_gene: TRBJ2-2; v_gene: TRBV10-1; CDR3aa: CASSERVSGELFF; CDR3nt: TGCGCCAGCAGTGAGAGGGTTTCCGGGGAGCTGTTTTTT
abundance: NA; d_gene: TRBD2; j_gene: TRBJ2-2; v_gene: TRBV10-1; CDR3aa: CASHSGTNTGELFF; CDR3nt: TGCGCCAGCCATAGCGGGACGAACACCGGGGAGCTGTTTTTT
abundance: NA; d_gene: NA; j_gene: TRBJ2-7; v_gene: TRBV6-6; CDR3aa: CASRSPYEQYF; CDR3nt: TGTGCCAGCAGATCCCCCTACGAGCAGTACTTC
abundance: NA; d_gene: NA; j_gene: TRBJ2-5; v_gene: TRBV7-3; CDR3aa: CASSLNPARGETQYF; CDR3nt: TGTGCCAGCAGCTTAAATCCCGCTAGGGGAGAGACCCAGTACTTC
abundance: NA; d_gene: TRBD1; j_gene: TRBJ1-1; v_gene: TRBV5-1; CDR3aa: CASSYRGNIEAFF; CDR3nt: TGCGCCAGCAGCTACAGGGGGAATATTGAAGCTTTCTTT
abundance: NA; d_gene: TRBD2; j_gene: TRBJ2-7; v_gene: TRBV7-9; CDR3aa: CASSLRRLAGGIPYEQYF; CDR3nt: TGTGCCAGCAGCTTAAGGAGACTAGCGGGGGGCATCCCCTACGAGCAGTACTTC
abundance: once; d_gene: TRBD2; j_gene: TRBJ2-2; v_gene: TRBV5-1; CDR3aa: CASSAGLAGASGGELFF; CDR3nt: TGCGCCAGCAGCGCGGGACTAGCGGGAGCTTCGGGCGGGGAGCTGTTTTTT